One sample yielded the 24 T cell receptor beta chains listed below, sequenced in a study of blood T cell repertoires in COVID-19. TCRdb's copy holds only in-frame clones and misses some; the assay was immunoSEQ multiplex PCR. The data contain 50,000 to 60,000 clones, less than 95% of them singletons. Input material: peripheral blood. The receptors were sampled from a middle-aged man with acute or convalescent COVID-19.

This chain joins TRBV7-2 and TRBJ1-5, with D unclear. Germline values: CDR1 SGHTA, CDR2 FQGNSA. V shed 6 bases and J shed 6 bases, with 12 bases lying between them. This CDR3 is 13 amino acids long. The CDR3 DNA is TGTGCCAGCAGTCGAAGTGGCTTTCAGCCCCAGCATTTT. Its translation: CASSRSGFQPQHF.

This clone was detected only a few times. This chain joins TRBV6-5 and TRBJ1-2, with D possibly TRBD1 on 5 matching bases. The CDR3 loop spans 14 amino acids. V lost 5 bases and J lost 7, with 17 bases in between. Germline loops: CDR1 MNHEY, CDR2 SVGAGI. CDR3 in DNA: TGTGCCAGCAGTCCTGGGGCAGGGTGGTCTGGCTACACCTTC. Its translation: CASSPGAGWSGYTF.

The V call is TRBV28, the J call TRBJ1-2, with a tentative D call TRBD1 (6 bases). Trimming stripped 2 bases from V and 7 bases from J, with 17 bases between. The CDR3 has 15 residues. Germline V gene data show CDR1 as MDHEN and CDR2 as SYDVKM. CDR3 residues: CASSLGGALVGGYTF. The CDR3 DNA follows: TGTGCCAGCAGTTTAGGGGGGGCACTAGTTGGTGGCTACACCTTC.

The V and J genes are TRBV4-3 and TRBJ2-1; no definite D call. In germline, CDR1 is LGHNA, CDR2 YSLEER. V was pared by 0 bases and J by 0 bases, with 18 bases between. The CDR3 has 19 amino acids. CDR3 nucleotides: TGCGCCAGCAGCCAAGAGAGAGGAATCGCGCTGGGCTCCTACAATGAGCAGTTCTTC. Encoded protein: CASSQERGIALGSYNEQFF.

This clone was counted a single time. The chain couples TRBV6-5 to TRBJ2-5, with 10 bases lining up with TRBD1. CDR3 size: 14 residues. CDR1 and CDR2 from the germline V gene are MNHEY and SVGAGI. Germline trimming cut 8 bases from V and 6 bases from J; bases unmatched to any gene: 9. Here the CDR3 DNA reads TGTGCCAGCTCGTTAGGGACAGGGGAAAAGACCCAGTACTTC. It encodes CASSLGTGEKTQYF.

The V and J genes are TRBV5-4 and TRBJ1-1; no clear D gene. This CDR3 has 13 residues. Germline CDR1 SGHNT, CDR2 YYREEE (reference sequence). V was cut by 0 bases and J by 3 bases, with 6 bases left in between. CDR3 coding DNA: TGTGCCAGCAGCTTGGTCCCGGACACTGAAGCTTTCTTT. Its protein product is CASSLVPDTEAFF.

This chain uses TRBV10-3 with TRBJ2-1; the match to TRBD2 covers 14 bases. The germline V gene has CDR1 ENHRY and CDR2 SYGVKD. V lost 0 bases and J lost 1; bases outside the gene matches: 2. This CDR3 has 18 amino acids. Here the CDR3 DNA reads TGTGCCATCAGTGAGTCGGGGACTAGCGGGAGTTCCTACAATGAGCAGTTCTTC. This translates into CAISESGTSGSSYNEQFF.

The chain joins TRBV6-2 or TRBV6-3 to TRBJ1-5; 8 bases align to TRBD1. The germline CDR1 and CDR2 sequences are MNHEY and SVGEGT. The CDR3 covers 16 residues. The V and J ends lost 6 bases and 0 bases, in that order; junction bases with no gene match: 7. CDR3 residues: CASSRWDRRSNQPQHF. Written as DNA, the CDR3 is TGTGCCAGCAGCCGATGGGACAGGCGTAGCAATCAGCCCCAGCATTTT.

The gene calls are TRBV5-6 and TRBJ1-4; 8 bases are a match to TRBD1. The V segment lost 2 bases and the J segment 5 bases; nucleotides outside the gene matches: 5. Germline CDR1 SGHDT, CDR2 YYEEEE. The CDR3 spans 15 residues. CDR3 amino acids: CASSFRGRQNEKLFF. CDR3 nucleotides: TGTGCCAGCAGCTTCAGGGGGCGGCAGAATGAAAAACTGTTTTTT.

CDR3 nucleotides: TGTGCCAGCTCACCACCGGGACAGAGTCAAGAGACCCAGTACTTC. Translation gives CASSPPGQSQETQYF. V is TRBV18 and J is TRBJ2-5; 7 bases are a match to TRBD1. The CDR3 has 15 amino acids. The V and J ends lost 0 bases and 2 bases, in that order; junction bases with no gene match: 3. Germline CDR1 is KGHSH and CDR2 is LQKENI.

The chain has TRBV6-6 and TRBJ2-2; D possibly corresponds to TRBD1 (6 bases). Per germline, CDR1 MNHNY and CDR2 SVGAGI (reference sequence). The CDR3 is 15 residues long. V was cut by 6 bases and J by 0 bases, with 11 bases left in between. The CDR3 reads CASRPGTTNTGELFF. The CDR3 DNA reads TGTGCCAGCAGACCCGGGACAACGAACACCGGGGAGCTGTTTTTT.

The chain couples TRBV14 to TRBJ1-2; D might be TRBD1 (6 bases). The CDR3 is made up of 14 amino acids. Looked up from germline, CDR1 is SGHDN and CDR2 is FVKESK. The V and J ends lost 1 base and 4 bases respectively, with 10 bases between them. DNA of the CDR3: TGTGCCAGCAGCCAAGTTCAGGGGCCCTATGGCTACACCTTC. Translated: CASSQVQGPYGYTF.

Comments on this clone: A junction boundary mismatches the germline segment, possibly from a read error. The CDR3 region is CASSQASVLLF. CDR3 DNA sequence: TGTGCCAGCAGCCAAGCCTCGGTACTGCTCTTT. V and J are TRBV3-1 (or the pseudogene TRBV3-2) and TRBJ1-6; unclear D gene. The V gene's germline CDR1 is LGHDT and CDR2 YNNKEL (reference sequence). This CDR3 region has 11 residues.

The chain uses TRBV5-1 and TRBJ2-1; TRBD2 matches 11 bases. Germline CDR1 is SGHRS and CDR2 is YFSETQ. With V trimmed by 5 bases and J by 4 bases, 8 bases remained unmatched. CDR3 length: 16 residues. The CDR3 sequence: CASRVGTSGMYNEQFF. In nucleotides, the CDR3 is TGCGCCAGCAGGGTCGGGACTAGCGGTATGTACAATGAGCAGTTCTTC.

The V gene is TRBV12-5, the J gene TRBJ2-7, with D perhaps TRBD2 (5 bases). Germline values: CDR1 LGHNT, CDR2 FRNRAP. V was shortened by 1 base and J by 2 bases, with 6 bases between the two germline ends. The CDR3 loop spans 13 amino acids. The CDR3: CASGLAGTYEQYF. The CDR3 nucleotides are TGTGCTAGTGGTTTGGCGGGGACCTACGAGCAGTACTTC. Full variable domain (remainder filled in from reference TRBV12-5 and TRBJ2-7): DARVTQTPRHKVTEMGQEVTMRCQPILGHNTVFWYRQTMMQGLELLAYFRNRAPLDDSGMPKDRFSAEMPDATLATLKIQPSEPRDSAVYFCASGLAGTYEQYFGPGTRLTVT.

V usage is TRBV7-9 and J usage is TRBJ1-1; possibly TRBD1 for D (5 bases). Germline V gene lookup returns CDR1 SEHNR and CDR2 FQNEAQ (reference sequence). This CDR3 contains 14 residues. With 5 bases removed from V and 5 bases from J, the gap between germline ends came to 15 bases. In DNA form, the CDR3 reads TGTGCCAGCAGCCCAGCTCAGGGCGGTACTGAAGCTTTCTTT. This sequence encodes CASSPAQGGTEAFF.

This chain connects TRBV7-8 to TRBJ2-1, with D perhaps matching TRBD2 (5 bases). Trimming shortened V by 3 bases and J by 7 bases, and 16 bases separated the two germline ends. The germline CDR1 and CDR2 sequences are SGHVS and FQNEAQ. The CDR3 runs 15 residues. In nucleotides, the CDR3 is TGTGCCAGCAGCTTCGGCCCCCAAAGAGGGAATGAGCAGTTCTTC. Its protein product is CASSFGPQRGNEQFF. Full variable domain (rest looked up from reference TRBV7-8 and TRBJ2-1): GAGVSQSPRYKVAKRGQDVALRCDPISGHVSLFWYQQALGQGPEFLTYFQNEAQLDKSGLPSDRFFAERPEGSVSTLKIQRTQQEDSAVYLCASSFGPQRGNEQFFGPGTRLTVL.

The rearrangement links TRBV18 to TRBJ2-1; 12 positions match TRBD2. CDR3 length equals 15 residues. After removal of 3 bases from V and 11 bases from J, the junction contained 8 bases not matched to a gene. Germline CDR1 reads KGHSH; CDR2 reads LQKENI. In DNA form, the CDR3 reads TGTGCCAGCTCACCCCAAACCGGGACTAGCGGGCAGCAGTTCTTC. Amino acid sequence: CASSPQTGTSGQQFF.

V gene TRBV18 combines with J gene TRBJ2-7, with 11 bases identical to TRBD2. With 5 bases clipped from V and 2 bases from J, the junction kept 14 bases outside the gene matches. CDR3 length: 18 amino acids. In germline, CDR1 is KGHSH, CDR2 LQKENI. CDR3 loop: CASSKLLGSSGRPYEQYF. The CDR3 DNA reads as TGTGCCAGCTCAAAACTCCTTGGTTCTAGCGGGAGGCCCTACGAGCAGTACTTC.

The chain is built from TRBV2 and TRBJ1-4; 9 bases line up with TRBD1. J was trimmed by 7 bases and V by 6 bases; bases with no gene match: 9. CDR1 and CDR2 (germline): SNHLY, FYNNEI. The CDR3 spans 15 residues. Written as DNA, the CDR3 is TGTGCCAGCAGGGACAGGGGCCTCGGATCTGAAAAACTGTTTTTT. It specifies CASRDRGLGSEKLFF.

The gene calls are TRBV13 and TRBJ1-4; tentatively, D is TRBD1 (5 bases). CDR3 length: 13 amino acids. In germline, CDR1 is PRHDT, CDR2 FYEKMQ (reference sequence). Trimming cost V 5 bases and J 3 bases, with 7 bases left between them. CDR3 sequence: CASSPRANEKLFF. The CDR3 DNA follows: TGTGCCAGCAGCCCCAGGGCTAATGAAAAACTGTTTTTT.

The rearrangement links TRBV2 to TRBJ2-1; maybe TRBD2 (5 bases). V was trimmed by 8 bases and J by 3 bases, leaving 14 bases between them. The CDR3 is 14 residues long. From germline, CDR1 is SNHLY and CDR2 FYNNEI. The CDR3 reads CASLLSGGYNEQFF. CDR3 nucleotides: TGTGCCAGCCTTTTGAGCGGAGGCTACAATGAGCAGTTCTTC.

The rearrangement joins TRBV11-2 to TRBJ2-5; 8 nucleotides match TRBD2. CDR1 and CDR2 (germline): SGHAT, FQNNGV. V dropped 3 bases and J dropped 6; count of bases not matched to a gene: 15. CDR3 length equals 17 residues. In DNA, the CDR3 is TGTGCCAGCAGCTTGCGGGAGGTCGCGGGTAAAAGGCAGACCCAGTACTTC. Translation gives CASSLREVAGKRQTQYF.

CDR3 DNA: TGTGCCAGCCTACCCAATAGACGTTGGCAGGGGAATTCACCCCTCCACTTT. Its translation: CASLPNRRWQGNSPLHF. The gene calls are TRBV6-4 and TRBJ1-6, with TRBD1 as a possible D gene (6 bases). The CDR3 totals 17 residues. V lost 8 bases to trimming and J lost 7 bases, with 24 bases between them. Germline CDR1 is MRHNA and CDR2 is SNTAGT.